This TCR beta chain was sequenced in a study of blood T cells in healthy people across ages. General study points: Researchers report that TCR beta diversity correlated strongly with naive T cell percentage. Older age coincided with a roughly linear decline in TCR beta diversity per million T cells.

Then a second PCR, running about 6 to 12 cycles, was carried out with a sample-barcoded 5' primer and a J-beta primer mix. MiXCR, run by TCRdb on the 5' RACE reads, gives a single entry per CDR3 protein. The profile shows roughly 1,800,000 distinct CDR3 sequences, approximately 50% of them singletons. The sample holds a few counts of this clonotype. Its antigen is currently unknown. There were healthy Caucasian individuals from Russia, aged about 6 to 95, serving as donors. This CDR3 has 14 residues. V gave up 1 base and J gave up 8 bases, with 13 bases separating them. CDR1 and CDR2 (germline): WNHNN, SYGVQD (reference sequence).

J is TRBJ2-3 and V is TRBV10-1, with unresolved D. The sequence was obtained from a woman aged 40 to 55 in good health. The sequenced material came from blood. In DNA form, the CDR3 reads TGCGCCAGCAGTGAGTACGGCGCGGTCGGTACGCAGTATTTT. It translates to CASSEYGAVGTQYF.